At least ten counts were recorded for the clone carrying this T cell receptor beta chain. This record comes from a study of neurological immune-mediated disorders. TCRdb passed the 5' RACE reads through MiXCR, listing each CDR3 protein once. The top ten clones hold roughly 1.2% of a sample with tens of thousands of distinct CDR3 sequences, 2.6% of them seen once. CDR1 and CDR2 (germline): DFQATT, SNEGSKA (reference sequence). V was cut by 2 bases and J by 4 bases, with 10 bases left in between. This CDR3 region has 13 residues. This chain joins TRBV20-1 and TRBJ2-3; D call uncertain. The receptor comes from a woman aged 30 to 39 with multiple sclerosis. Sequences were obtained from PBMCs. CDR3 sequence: CSARKGLADTQYF. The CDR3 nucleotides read TGCAGTGCTAGAAAAGGTCTGGCAGATACGCAGTATTTT.